These 11 T cell receptor beta chains came from one sample sequenced in a study of blood T cell repertoires in COVID-19. Profiled with immunoSEQ multiplex PCR; TCRdb holds only in-frame clones, not every one. The repertoire has about 250,000 clones, 83% of them found once; the top ten carry roughly 9.4%. The sequencing input was peripheral blood. The receptor set was obtained from a man between 40 and 49 years old with active or convalescent COVID-19.

The rearrangement links TRBV10-3 to TRBJ2-3; 16 bases agree with TRBD2. CDR1 is ENHRY and CDR2 is SYGVKD in the germline V gene. The V and J ends lost 11 bases and 5 bases, in that order; junction bases with no gene match: 13. There are 17 residues in the CDR3. The CDR3 region is CAAGTSGGASKVDTQYF. The CDR3 bases are TGTGCCGCCGGGACTAGCGGGGGGGCCTCTAAGGTAGATACGCAGTATTTT.

The genes are TRBV29-1 and TRBJ1-2, with D possibly being TRBD1 (6 bases). Trimming removed 4 bases at V and 4 bases at J, with 13 bases between. The CDR3 sequence is 13 residues long. Per the germline V gene, CDR1 is SQVTM and CDR2 is ANQGSEA. The CDR3 sequence is CSVVFLGAYGYTF. As DNA, the CDR3 is TGCAGCGTTGTGTTTCTGGGGGCCTATGGCTACACCTTC.

The chain joins TRBV30 to TRBJ2-3, with D perhaps TRBD2 (6 bases). The V gene lost 0 bases and the J gene lost 2 bases, with 12 bases spanning the gap. Germline CDR1 and CDR2: GTSNPN and SVGIG (reference sequence). CDR3 length equals 15 residues. The CDR3 bases are TGTGCCTGGAGTGTACTGTCGGGAGACACAGATACGCAGTATTTT. It is translated as CAWSVLSGDTDTQYF.

The rearrangement links TRBV11-3 to TRBJ2-7; D unclear. CDR3 length: 15 amino acids. V shed 2 bases and J shed 1 base, with 12 bases lying between them. Per the germline V gene, CDR1 is SGHNT and CDR2 is YENEEA. In DNA form, the CDR3 reads TGTGCCAGCAGCTTATACGAAGCCGGTTCCTACGAGCAGTACTTC. Translating it yields CASSLYEAGSYEQYF.

The J gene is TRBJ1-1, the V gene TRBV9; TRBD1 agrees at 7 bases. Per germline, CDR1 SGDLS and CDR2 YYNGEE. The CDR3 totals 16 residues. With V trimmed by 4 bases and J by 2 bases, 11 bases remained unmatched. The CDR3: CASSLGGWTGNTEAFF. The DNA of the CDR3 is TGTGCCAGCAGCCTCGGTGGGTGGACAGGCAACACTGAAGCTTTCTTT.

The rearrangement uses TRBV11-2 and TRBJ1-4; the D gene is possibly TRBD1 (5 bases). The V gene's germline CDR1 is SGHAT and CDR2 FQNNGV. Trimming took 3 bases from V and 5 from J, leaving 13 bases between them. The CDR3 has 15 amino acids. Here the CDR3 DNA reads TGTGCCAGCAGCTTTCAGGACACTTGGAATGAAAAACTGTTTTTT. It codes for CASSFQDTWNEKLFF.

The gene calls are TRBV27 and TRBJ1-2; the match to TRBD1 covers 9 bases. V trimming: 1 base; J trimming: 8 bases; junction bases outside the gene matches: 8. The CDR3 is 15 residues long. Germline V gene lookup returns CDR1 MNHEY and CDR2 SMNVEV (reference sequence). The CDR3 DNA reads as TGTGCCAGCAGTTTATACCCTGGACAGGGGTACGGCTACACCTTC. Protein: CASSLYPGQGYGYTF.

The genes are TRBV9 and TRBJ1-1; D is perhaps TRBD1 (5 bases). Between the trimmed V and J ends, which lost 0 bases and 3 bases, there was a span of 12 bases. The V gene's germline CDR1 is SGDLS and CDR2 YYNGEE. This CDR3 is 15 amino acids long. CDR3 in amino acids: CASSVDPGKHTEAFF. CDR3 in DNA: TGTGCCAGCAGCGTAGACCCAGGGAAGCACACTGAAGCTTTCTTT.

The chain is built from TRBV10-3 and TRBJ2-3; 9 bases fit TRBD1. V gave up 3 bases and J gave up 0 bases; unmatched junction bases: 4. The CDR3 is made up of 16 amino acids. Per germline, CDR1 ENHRY and CDR2 SYGVKD. CDR3 protein: CAISDRDRVSTDTQYF. CDR3 bases: TGTGCCATCAGTGATCGGGACAGGGTTAGCACAGATACGCAGTATTTT.

The chain couples TRBV24-1 to TRBJ1-1; unclear D gene. Trimming pared 2 bases from V and 5 bases from J, leaving 8 bases between. CDR1 and CDR2 from the germline V gene are KGHDR and SFDVKD. The CDR3 consists of 13 residues. CDR3 in amino acids: CATSDSIGTEAFF. The DNA of the CDR3 is TGTGCCACCAGTGATTCCATCGGGACTGAAGCTTTCTTT.

This clone was observed a handful of times. The rearrangement uses TRBV24-1 and TRBJ1-1, with 10 bases identical to TRBD1. V lost 3 bases and J lost 10; bases outside the gene matches: 7. Germline assignment: CDR1 KGHDR and CDR2 SFDVKD. This CDR3 is 14 amino acids long. The CDR3 protein is CATSDNAGQGRAFF. The CDR3 nucleotides read TGTGCCACCAGTGATAATGCGGGACAGGGGAGAGCTTTCTTT.